The 21 T cell receptor beta chains in this list originate from one sample, sequenced in a study of shared clonotypes between healthy human individuals. Sequencing used immunoSEQ multiplex PCR; TCRdb keeps in-frame clones, though not all of them. The data hold 780,000 or so clones, with roughly 72% observed a single time. Material for sequencing was memory CD4+ T cells sorted from blood. The subset was: CD45RA-negative fraction. The receptors shown here come from a woman aged 25 to 45 in good health.

This clone was observed once. J is TRBJ1-1 and V is TRBV6-5; 8 bases are shared with TRBD1. The CDR3 loop spans 14 amino acids. Trimming removed 10 bases from V and 4 bases from J; junction bases left unmatched: 11. The V gene's germline CDR1 is MNHEY and CDR2 SVGAGI. In DNA, the CDR3 is TGTGCCACCGACAAGGGGACAGGCCGCACTGAAGCTTTCTTT. It encodes CATDKGTGRTEAFF.

The chain links TRBV19 to TRBJ1-1; D call uncertain. Trimming pared 6 bases from V and 1 base from J, leaving 9 bases between. The germline V gene encodes CDR1 LNHDA and CDR2 SQIVND (reference sequence). The CDR3 runs to 13 residues. CDR3 sequence reads: CASRWERNTEAFF. Written as DNA, the CDR3 is TGTGCCAGTAGATGGGAGAGGAACACTGAAGCTTTCTTT. Together with reference TRBV19 and TRBJ1-1, the CDR3 gives the full variable domain: DGGITQSPKYLFRKEGQNVTLSCEQNLNHDAMYWYRQDPGQGLRLIYYSQIVNDFQKGDIAEGYSVSREKKESFPLTVTSAQKNPTAFYLCASRWERNTEAFFGQGTRLTVV.

The chain couples TRBV30 to TRBJ1-5; D not resolved. V dropped 2 bases and J dropped 4 bases, with 9 bases sitting between them. The germline gives CDR1 GTSNPN, CDR2 SVGIG (reference sequence). This CDR3 is built from 13 residues. CDR3 loop: CAWSFRGNQPQHF. The CDR3 DNA is TGTGCCTGGAGTTTCCGGGGAAATCAGCCCCAGCATTTT. The complete variable domain, with remaining parts taken from reference TRBV30 and TRBJ1-5, reads SQTIHQWPATLVQPVGSPLSLECTVEGTSNPNLYWYRQAAGRGLQLLFYSVGIGQISSEVPQNLSASRPQDRQFILSSKKLLLSDSGFYLCAWSFRGNQPQHFGDGTRLSIL.

The V gene is TRBV5-1, the J gene TRBJ1-5; TRBD1 matches at 7 bases. Trimming at V came to 0 bases and at J to 0 bases, leaving 3 bases not matched to a gene. The germline V gene encodes CDR1 SGHRS and CDR2 YFSETQ. This CDR3 contains 16 residues. CDR3 coding DNA: TGCGCCAGCAGCTTGGGGGACAGATATAGCAATCAGCCCCAGCATTTT. Amino acids: CASSLGDRYSNQPQHF.

V and J are TRBV30 and TRBJ1-5; tentative D call: TRBD1 (5 bases). The CDR3 covers 14 residues. V was cut by 0 bases and J by 7 bases, with 13 bases left in between. From germline, CDR1 is GTSNPN and CDR2 SVGIG (reference sequence). CDR3 amino acids: CAWSVPGGGQPQHF. DNA for the CDR3: TGTGCCTGGAGTGTACCGGGGGGAGGCCAGCCCCAGCATTTT.

Comment on this clone: This clone may be a read error of a much larger clone one base away. This specimen includes other DNA sequences encoding the same CDR3. The V and J genes are TRBV18 and TRBJ1-5; D may be TRBD1 (6 bases). CDR1 and CDR2 from the germline V gene are KGHSH and LQKENI. Trimming cost V 3 bases and J 2 bases, with 8 bases left between them. The CDR3 runs 14 residues. The CDR3 reads CASSPRQGNQPQHF. The CDR3 nucleotides read TGTGCCAGCTCACCCCGACAGGGCAATCAGCCCCAGCATTTT.

The CDR3 loop is CASSDVGLAGGPEQFF. CDR3 bases: TGCGCCAGCAGCGACGTCGGACTAGCGGGAGGTCCTGAGCAGTTCTTC. The genes are TRBV5-1 and TRBJ2-1; 14 bases line up with TRBD2. This CDR3 has 16 amino acids. The junction had 9 bases not matched to a gene; V was cut back by 4 bases and J by 9 bases. From germline, CDR1 is SGHRS and CDR2 YFSETQ.

V is TRBV18 and J is TRBJ1-5; TRBD1 might be the D (5 bases). CDR1 is KGHSH, CDR2 LQKENI, per germline. Trimming stripped 6 bases from V and 0 bases from J, with 21 bases between. The CDR3 spans 18 residues. DNA of the CDR3: TGTGCCAGCTCTTCTCCGTTCTTAAGGGGATATAGCAATCAGCCCCAGCATTTT. It specifies CASSSPFLRGYSNQPQHF.

The rearrangement links TRBV15 to TRBJ2-7; D ambiguous. Germline-derived CDR1 and CDR2 are LNHNV and YYDKDF (reference sequence). CDR3 size: 16 residues. Trimming stripped 0 bases from V and 1 base from J, with 13 bases between. The CDR3 here is CATSREGLVGSYEQYF. The CDR3, as DNA: TGTGCCACCAGCAGAGAAGGGCTAGTGGGATCCTACGAGCAGTACTTC.

The chain has TRBV11-2 and TRBJ2-1, with 11 bases that match TRBD2. V shed 5 bases and J 8 bases; nucleotides not matched to a gene: 8. This CDR3 region has 15 residues. The germline CDR1 and CDR2 sequences are SGHAT and FQNNGV. The CDR3 DNA follows: TGTGCCAGCAGCACACTAGCGGGAGTTTACCATGAGCAGTTCTTC. Translated, it gives CASSTLAGVYHEQFF.

The gene calls are TRBV11-2 and TRBJ2-2; possibly TRBD2 for D (6 bases). Germline V gene data show CDR1 as SGHAT and CDR2 as FQNNGV. V lost 1 base to trimming and J lost 0 bases, with 9 bases between them. This CDR3 is 16 amino acids long. The CDR3 nucleotides read TGTGCCAGCAGCTTAGTGCGGGGACCGAACACCGGGGAGCTGTTTTTT. Residues: CASSLVRGPNTGELFF.

The V and J genes are TRBV7-3 and TRBJ1-2; TRBD1 is a possible D gene (5 bases). V lost 4 bases, J lost 8 bases, and 20 bases lay in between. The CDR3 is 15 amino acids. Per the germline V gene, CDR1 is SGHTA and CDR2 is FQGTGA. The CDR3 is CASSSGGGAQRGYTF. The CDR3 DNA reads TGTGCCAGCAGCTCTGGGGGAGGGGCCCAGCGGGGCTACACCTTC. The entire variable domain, with the rest obtained from reference TRBV7-3 and TRBJ1-2, is as follows: GAGVSQTPSNKVTEKGKYVELRCDPISGHTALYWYRQSLGQGPEFLIYFQGTGAADDSGLPNDRFFAVRPEGSVSTLKIQRTERGDSAVYLCASSSGGGAQRGYTFGSGTRLTVV.

This clone was seen just once. The chain carries TRBV4-1 and TRBJ2-5; 11 bases line up with TRBD2. Germline V gene lookup returns CDR1 MGHRA and CDR2 YSYEKL. The CDR3 extends over 16 amino acids. V trimming: 1 base; J trimming: 5 bases; junction bases outside the gene matches: 6. The CDR3 nucleotides are TGCGCCAGCAGCCAAGTTACTAGCGGGAGTTGGGAGACCCAGTACTTC. Its translation: CASSQVTSGSWETQYF.

CDR3 sequence reads: CASSPEAVSEQYF. CDR3 DNA: TGTGCCAGCAGTCCCGAGGCCGTTTCCGAGCAGTACTTC. The chain couples TRBV6-5 to TRBJ2-7; D is uncertain. The germline V gene has CDR1 MNHEY and CDR2 SVGAGI. This CDR3 contains 13 residues. The ends were cut back, 5 bases at V and 6 bases at J, with 14 bases in the middle.

The rearrangement uses TRBV7-9 and TRBJ2-4; D not certain. Germline assignment: CDR1 SEHNR and CDR2 FQNEAQ (reference sequence). Trimming took off 0 bases at V and 11 bases at J, with 8 bases between the two ends. This CDR3 contains 12 residues. Here the CDR3 DNA reads TGTGCCAGCAGCTTAGCGCGTAGTTTTCAGTACTTC. This encodes CASSLARSFQYF.

The chain is built from TRBV7-6 and TRBJ2-7, with D uncertain. V was shortened by 5 bases and J by 3 bases, with 8 bases between the two germline ends. Looked up from germline, CDR1 is SGHVS and CDR2 is FNYEAQ. The CDR3 runs to 12 residues. DNA of the CDR3: TGTGCCAGCAGCATGAACGACTACGAGCAGTACTTC. It translates to CASSMNDYEQYF.

The V call is TRBV6-6, the J call TRBJ2-5; 8 bases fit TRBD1. The CDR3 loop spans 14 amino acids. V lost 2 bases, J lost 4 bases, and 3 bases stayed unmatched. Germline assignment: CDR1 MNHNY and CDR2 SVGAGI (reference sequence). As DNA, the CDR3 is TGTGCCAGCAGTTACGGGGGGACAGGAGAGACCCAGTACTTC. Translating it yields CASSYGGTGETQYF.

CDR3 nucleotide sequence: TGTGCCAGCTCACCGGGGTCCCAAACGAACACTGAAGCTTTCTTT. The encoded protein is CASSPGSQTNTEAFF. The chain has TRBV18 and TRBJ1-1; no clear D gene. This CDR3 spans 15 amino acids. V was shortened by 3 bases and J by 1 base, with 12 bases between the two germline ends. The germline gives CDR1 KGHSH, CDR2 LQKENI.

CDR3 DNA: TGTGCCAGCAGTTTGTTGGGGGGTTCAGGAAACACCATATATTTT. Translating gives CASSLLGGSGNTIYF. J is TRBJ1-3 and V is TRBV27; D might be TRBD1 (5 bases). The CDR3 extends over 15 amino acids. Germline assignment: CDR1 MNHEY and CDR2 SMNVEV (reference sequence). V shed 3 bases and J shed 4 bases, with 13 bases lying between them.

Of note for this clone: This same CDR3 is encoded by further DNA sequences in the sample. V usage is TRBV5-1 and J usage is TRBJ1-2; the match to TRBD1 covers 7 bases. The germline V gene encodes CDR1 SGHRS and CDR2 YFSETQ. The ends lost 4 bases at V and 4 bases at J; junction bases unmatched: 4. This CDR3 contains 13 residues. The CDR3: CASSLDRAYGYTF. In DNA, the CDR3 is TGCGCCAGCAGCCTTGACAGGGCCTATGGCTACACCTTC.

As to this clone: A clone one base away is much larger, so this may be a read error. The chain employs TRBV5-1 and TRBJ2-5; D is undetermined. Deletions cut 2 bases from V and 3 bases from J, with 5 bases between. Germline CDR1 and CDR2: SGHRS and YFSETQ. The CDR3 consists of 12 residues. The CDR3 DNA reads TGCGCCAGCAGCTTCGCGGAAGAGACCCAGTACTTC. It yields the protein CASSFAEETQYF.